The clone carrying this T cell receptor (beta chain) was found a few times. Its antigen is unidentified. Per the germline V gene, CDR1 is SGHAT and CDR2 is FQNNGV. V lost 2 bases to trimming and J lost 5 bases; unmatched junction nucleotides: 6. The CDR3 extends over 17 amino acids. The sample originates from a study of cytomegalovirus exposure and HLA in healthy donors. General study results and limits: In a later analysis, HLA-associated TCR beta chains were more clonally expanded than equally common others. Later analysis placed DRB1 highest and HLA-C lowest in TCR association rates, which differed by HLA locus. Follow-up analysis later connected one missense variant in DCLRE1C with trimming of TCR beta V- and J-genes. Among immune exposure information, only CMV serostatus was available.

The PCR contained 60 Vbeta and 13 Jbeta primers. Clones were sequenced by immunoSEQ multiplex PCR, and TCRdb holds only the in-frame ones, with some missing. The sample has some 110,000 clones, 74% seen once; the top ten hold 4.2%. The source material was PBMCs. The chain couples TRBV11-2 to TRBJ2-2, with 12 bases lining up with TRBD2. The clonotype was recovered from a woman aged 50 to 60 in good health and CMV-seropositive. This CDR3 is CASSLLAGGINTGELFF. As DNA, the CDR3 is TGTGCCAGCAGCTTACTAGCGGGGGGGATAAATACCGGGGAGCTGTTTTTT.